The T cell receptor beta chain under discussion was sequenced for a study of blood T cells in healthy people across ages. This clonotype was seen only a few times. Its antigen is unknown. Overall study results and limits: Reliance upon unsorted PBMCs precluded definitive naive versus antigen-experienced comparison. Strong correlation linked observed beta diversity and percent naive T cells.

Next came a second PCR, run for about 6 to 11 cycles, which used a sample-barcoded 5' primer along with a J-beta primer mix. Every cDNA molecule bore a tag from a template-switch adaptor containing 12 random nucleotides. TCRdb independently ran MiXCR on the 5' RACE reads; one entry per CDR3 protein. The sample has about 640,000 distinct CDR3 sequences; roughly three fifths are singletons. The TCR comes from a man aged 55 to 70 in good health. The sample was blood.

The CDR3 protein is CSVDRQGNTGGYTF. In DNA, the CDR3 is TGCAGCGTTGACCGACAGGGTAACACTGGTGGCTACACCTTC. The chain links TRBV29-1 to TRBJ1-2, with 7 nucleotides matching TRBD1. This CDR3 spans 14 amino acids. Germline CDR1 reads SQVTM; CDR2 reads ANQGSEA. V trimming: 3 bases; J trimming: 7 bases; junction bases outside the gene matches: 11.